This T cell receptor beta chain is from a study of identical twins' blood T cells. This clonotype was counted at least ten times. TCRdb re-derived calls from the 5' RACE reads in MiXCR, one entry per CDR3 protein. This table has a few hundred thousand distinct CDR3 sequences, about 28% appearing once. This CDR3 spans 14 amino acids. V was pared by 5 bases and J by 8 bases, with 7 bases of the junction left unmatched. CDR1 is LGHDT and CDR2 is YNNKEL in the germline V gene (reference sequence). The specimen sequenced was PBMCs. The source is a woman between 18 and 55 years old in good health. This chain connects TRBV3-1 to TRBJ2-1; 9 bases line up with TRBD1. The CDR3 nucleotides read TGTGCCAGCAGCTCCGGACAGGGGTTGTATGAGCAGTTCTTC. Amino acids: CASSSGQGLYEQFF.